This TCR beta chain is drawn from a study of blood T cell repertoires in COVID-19. Study-wide background: Material from acute and convalescent COVID-19 was sourced from the United States, Italy and Spain.

Using immunoSEQ multiplex PCR, the repertoire was profiled, and TCRdb retains in-frame clones only, with some absent. The table lists about 150,000 clones, roughly 90% of them singletons. V was trimmed by 0 bases and J by 7 bases, leaving 13 bases between them. The CDR3 length is 15 residues. Germline V lookup: CDR1 MNHEY, CDR2 SVGEGT. Either two negative PCRs, clearance, or symptom resolution qualified Cohort 3 donors as recovered. Sequencing was performed on PBMCs or T cells enriched from blood (not recorded which). The chain has TRBV6-2 or TRBV6-3 and TRBJ1-5; D is undetermined. The TCR originated in a woman aged 50 to 60 who had recovered from COVID-19. For the CDR3, the DNA is TGTGCCAGCAGTTACTCCTCACAGTCGACCCAGCCCCAGCATTTT. This translates into CASSYSSQSTQPQHF.